These 10 T cell receptor beta chains originate from one sample sequenced in a study of brain T cells in children with intractable seizures (dated by TCRdb to the early 2020s). The label giving this sample's time point can be read as: resected brain tissue, or blood drawn just prior to surgery. Library prep was done by the immunoSEQ multiplex PCR assay. As stored in TCRdb, this immuneACCESS dataset retains in-frame rearrangements with V and J assigned. A fraction of the clones does not appear; measured against another copy, unresolved V genes explain less than half of the discrepancy, and the remainder lacks a known reason. The sample profile shows tens of thousands of clones; under 95% of them were found once. The top ten hold more than 1.5% of the sample. The sample consisted of peripheral blood, taken at surgery. The receptors here all came from a boy in the first two years of life with tuberous sclerosis and intractable seizures.

The chain employs TRBV5-4 and TRBJ2-2, with D hard to call. The CDR3 runs to 16 residues. CDR1 and CDR2 (germline): SGHNT, YYREEE (reference sequence). V lost 3 bases, J lost 0 bases, and 12 bases lay in between. The CDR3 region is CASSSQDGANTGELFF. The CDR3 region has the DNA TGTGCCAGCAGCTCCCAGGACGGAGCGAACACCGGGGAGCTGTTTTTT.

This clone was found once. This chain uses TRBV7-9 with TRBJ2-7; tentatively, D is TRBD1 or TRBD2 (5 bases each). Trimming cost V 2 bases and J 1 base, with 12 bases left between them. CDR3 length equals 15 residues. CDR1 and CDR2 from the germline V gene are SEHNR and FQNEAQ (reference sequence). This CDR3 is CASSLNSGPSYEQYF. The CDR3 coding sequence is TGTGCCAGCAGCTTAAACTCGGGGCCGTCCTACGAGCAGTACTTC. The whole variable domain, remainder taken from reference TRBV7-9 and TRBJ2-7, is DTGVSQNPRHKITKRGQNVTFRCDPISEHNRLYWYRQTLGQGPEFLTYFQNEAQLEKSRLLSDRFSAERPKGSFSTLEIQRTEQGDSAMYLCASSLNSGPSYEQYFGPGTRLTVT.

The V and J genes are TRBV6-1 and TRBJ1-6; no definite D call. The CDR3 sequence is 15 residues long. The germline CDR1 and CDR2 sequences are MNHNS and SASEGT. V gave up 3 bases and J gave up 0 bases, with 6 bases separating them. Written as DNA, the CDR3 is TGTGCCAGCAGTGAGATGGGCTCCTATAATTCACCCCTCCACTTT. Its translation is CASSEMGSYNSPLHF.

J is TRBJ1-1 and V is TRBV18, with TRBD1 matching 11 bases. J lost 10 bases, V lost 8 bases, and 9 bases had no gene match. The CDR3 contains 13 residues. Germline assignment: CDR1 KGHSH and CDR2 LQKENI. The CDR3, as DNA: TGTGCCAGCGCCGGACAGGGGGCACCCCGAGCTTTCTTT. It translates to CASAGQGAPRAFF.

The chain employs TRBV11-3 and TRBJ2-7; 10 bases agree with TRBD2. CDR1 is SGHNT and CDR2 is YENEEA in the germline V gene. CDR3 length: 18 amino acids. V was clipped by 2 bases and J by 2 bases; unmatched bases: 12. CDR3 sequence (DNA): TGTGCCAGCAGCTTATATTTCCCCCCGAGCGGGGGGGCCTACGAGCAGTACTTC. Translating it yields CASSLYFPPSGGAYEQYF.

The rearrangement uses TRBV12-1 and TRBJ2-7; TRBD1 is the table's D call and was not checked against the DNA. TRBV12-1 is deemed a pseudogene. This CDR3 region has 14 residues. CDR3 sequence reads: CASSEGTGPYEQYF. The DNA for the CDR3 is TGTGCCAGCAGCGAGGGGACAGGGCCCTACGAGCAGTACTTC.

J is TRBJ2-7 and V is TRBV30, with 11 bases lining up with TRBD1. Germline loops: CDR1 GTSNPN, CDR2 SVGIG (reference sequence). The V segment lost 2 bases and the J segment 3 bases; nucleotides outside the gene matches: 3. The CDR3 covers 14 residues. The CDR3 coding sequence is TGTGCCTGGAGTTCGGGACAGGGGGGCTACGAGCAGTACTTC. As protein: CAWSSGQGGYEQYF.

The V and J genes are TRBV3-1 (or the pseudogene TRBV3-2) and TRBJ1-5; unclear D gene. Trimming left V 2 bases short and J 2 bases short, with 16 bases between. The germline CDR1 and CDR2 sequences are LGHDT and YNNKEL (reference sequence). This CDR3 region has 17 residues. CDR3 in amino acids: CASSQLSGRRGNQPQHF. DNA of the CDR3: TGTGCCAGCAGCCAACTAAGTGGACGTCGGGGCAATCAGCCCCAGCATTTT.

The chain joins TRBV7-2 to TRBJ2-7; TRBD2 agrees at 7 bases. CDR3 length equals 12 residues. With 5 bases clipped from V and 3 bases from J, the junction kept 1 base outside the gene matches. Germline lookup yields CDR1 SGHTA and CDR2 FQGNSA. CDR3 loop: CASSRDYYEQYF. Written as DNA, the CDR3 is TGTGCCAGCAGCCGGGACTACTACGAGCAGTACTTC.

The rearrangement uses TRBV3-1 (or the pseudogene TRBV3-2) and TRBJ2-7, with D perhaps TRBD1 or TRBD2 (5 bases each). V lost 4 bases and J lost 0, with 7 bases in between. CDR1 and CDR2 (germline): LGHDT, YNNKEL (reference sequence). The CDR3 contains 13 residues. The CDR3, as DNA: TGTGCCAGCAGCCTCGGGACCTCCTACGAGCAGTACTTC. As protein: CASSLGTSYEQYF.